This T cell receptor beta chain was identified during a study of technical replicates of blood from several donors. Trimming removed 5 bases at V and 6 bases at J, with 11 bases between. The CDR3 spans 12 residues. Germline CDR1 and CDR2: SGHDN and FVKESK. The data were produced by immunoSEQ multiplex PCR, yet TCRdb's version contains in-frame clones alone and is incomplete. Of tens of thousands of clones detected, 90% to 95% appear once; the ten largest clones hold about 0.37%. This TCR was recovered from a human donor in good health. The J gene is TRBJ2-7, the V gene TRBV14, with a possible D match to TRBD2 (5 bases). The sample consisted of T cells isolated from PBMCs. The CDR3 loop reads CASSLLGIEQYF. The CDR3 DNA reads as TGTGCCAGCAGCTTACTAGGTATCGAGCAGTACTTC. The full variable domain, with the rest looked up from reference TRBV14 and TRBJ2-7, is EAGVTQFPSHSVIEKGQTVTLRCDPISGHDNLYWYRRVMGKEIKFLLHFVKESKQDESGMPNNRFLAERTGGTYSTLKVQPAELEDSGVYFCASSLLGIEQYFGPGTRLTVT.